These 27 T cell receptor beta chains were sequenced from one sample in a study of blood T cells in healthy people across ages. PCR was performed a second time for roughly 6 to 12 cycles using a sample-barcoded 5' primer and a J-beta primer mix. TCRdb passed the 5' RACE reads through MiXCR, listing each CDR3 protein once. The sample consists of about 800,000 distinct CDR3 sequences, around 25% of them appearing once. These data also featured in a second study, about T cells of mothers and their children.

The sample consisted of blood. The receptors were gathered from a boy aged 5-17 years in good health.

The chain carries TRBV12-3 or TRBV12-4 and TRBJ1-2; 7 nucleotides line up with TRBD1. The CDR3 is 15 amino acids. V was clipped by 7 bases and J by 4 bases; unmatched bases: 12. The CDR3 sequence is CASTSPRTGVYGYTF. The CDR3 DNA is TGTGCCAGCACCTCTCCCCGGACAGGAGTCTATGGCTACACCTTC.

V is TRBV7-3 and J is TRBJ2-1; the D is unclear. Germline-derived CDR1 and CDR2 are SGHTA and FQGTGA. This CDR3 has 13 amino acids. Trimming stripped 5 bases from V and 8 bases from J, with 13 bases between. The CDR3 loop reads CASSPNLVHEQFF. CDR3 bases: TGTGCCAGCAGCCCTAACTTAGTTCATGAGCAGTTCTTC.

The chain uses TRBV12-3 or TRBV12-4 and TRBJ2-3, with 7 bases that match TRBD1. With V trimmed by 6 bases and J by 0 bases, 12 bases remained unmatched. This CDR3 is 17 amino acids long. The CDR3 region is CASRGRAGTVSTDTQYF. The CDR3 DNA reads as TGTGCCAGCAGGGGTCGGGCAGGGACAGTTAGCACAGATACGCAGTATTTT.

V and J are TRBV20-1 and TRBJ2-2; D remains unclear. The CDR3 runs 14 residues. Germline lookup yields CDR1 DFQATT and CDR2 SNEGSKA (reference sequence). Trimming removed 0 bases at V and 7 bases at J, with 12 bases between. The CDR3 region is CSARDEHDIGELFF. CDR3 bases: TGCAGTGCTAGAGATGAACACGACATCGGGGAGCTGTTTTTT.

J is TRBJ2-1 and V is TRBV14, with 7 bases fitting TRBD1. The assigned J gene may be wrong: the sequence end matches TRBJ2-7 better. Per germline, CDR1 SGHDN and CDR2 FVKESK. The CDR3 is 13 amino acids. CDR3 bases: TGTGCCAGCAGCCATGGGACAGTTGCTCAGCAGTACTTC. Translation: CASSHGTVAQQYF.

The chain is built from TRBV18 and TRBJ2-6, with TRBD1 matching over 7 bases. Germline-derived CDR1 and CDR2 are KGHSH and LQKENI. CDR3 length: 20 residues. V lost 1 base, J lost 2 bases, and 14 bases stayed unmatched. CDR3 in DNA: TGTGCCAGCTCACCACTCGCGACGGGACAGAAAGAACCTGGGGCCAACGTCCTGACTTTC. It is translated as CASSPLATGQKEPGANVLTF.

The J gene is TRBJ1-6, the V gene TRBV7-9; a possible D gene is TRBD1 (5 bases). Germline V gene lookup returns CDR1 SEHNR and CDR2 FQNEAQ (reference sequence). The CDR3 length is 14 residues. Trimming pared 5 bases from V and 5 bases from J, leaving 10 bases between. CDR3: CASSAGPNNSPLHF. CDR3 nucleotide sequence: TGTGCCAGCAGCGCGGGACCGAATAATTCACCCCTCCACTTT.

V usage is TRBV20-1 and J usage is TRBJ2-7; unclear D gene. The CDR3 runs to 13 residues. CDR1 DFQATT and CDR2 SNEGSKA come from the germline V gene (reference sequence). The V gene lost 5 bases and the J gene lost 2 bases, with 13 bases spanning the gap. CDR3 nucleotide sequence: TGCAGTGCTCAGGTACGGCGAGCCTACGAGCAGTACTTC. Amino acids: CSAQVRRAYEQYF.

The V call is TRBV29-1, the J call TRBJ2-6; 12 nucleotides align to TRBD1. Trimming cost V 5 bases and J 1 base; bases outside gene matches: 3. The CDR3 sequence is 16 residues long. CDR1 and CDR2 (germline): SQVTM, ANQGSEA. The CDR3 coding sequence is TGCAGCGTTAGGGACAGGGGGCCGTCTGGGGCCAACGTCCTGACTTTC. This encodes CSVRDRGPSGANVLTF.

This clonotype was counted between two and nine times. The CDR3 loop is CASGTDDPNLNYGYTF. Written as DNA, the CDR3 is TGCGCCAGTGGGACAGACGATCCCAACCTTAACTATGGCTACACCTTC. V is TRBV5-1 and J is TRBJ1-2, with 7 bases matching TRBD1. J lost 1 base, V lost 8 bases, and 14 bases had no gene match. This CDR3 is built from 16 residues. The germline CDR1 and CDR2 sequences are SGHRS and YFSETQ.

V gene TRBV13 combines with J gene TRBJ2-7, with 7 bases aligning to TRBD1. CDR1 is PRHDT, CDR2 FYEKMQ, per germline (reference sequence). The CDR3 length is 15 residues. J was trimmed by 3 bases and V by 5 bases; bases with no gene match: 10. The CDR3 DNA follows: TGTGCCAGCAGCCCTCAGGGGACAGCTCTCTACGAGCAGTACTTC. Its protein is CASSPQGTALYEQYF.

This chain joins TRBV28 and TRBJ2-7, with TRBD2 identical over 12 bases. Judging by the DNA end, TRBJ2-1 fits better; the J call may be wrong. Germline CDR1 reads MDHEN; CDR2 reads SYDVKM. This CDR3 is built from 14 residues. CDR3 bases: TGTGCCAGCAGACTGACTAGCGGGAGCCGGGAGCAGTTCTTC. It specifies CASRLTSGSREQFF.

This clonotype was detected a few times. This rearrangement joins TRBV12-3 or TRBV12-4 to TRBJ2-5; 7 bases fit TRBD2. Germline trimming cut 4 bases from V and 5 bases from J; bases unmatched to any gene: 7. CDR3 length equals 14 residues. The CDR3 coding sequence is TGTGCCAGCAGTTCCGGACTAGATCGGGAGACCCAGTACTTC. This translates into CASSSGLDRETQYF.

Only a few counts were recorded for this clonotype. The CDR3 loop is CSARPPGLAGVIGELFF. For the CDR3, the DNA is TGCAGTGCTAGACCTCCGGGACTAGCGGGAGTAATCGGGGAGCTGTTTTTT. The chain couples TRBV20-1 to TRBJ2-2; 14 positions match TRBD2. Germline V lookup: CDR1 DFQATT, CDR2 SNEGSKA (reference sequence). The ends lost 2 bases at V and 7 bases at J; junction bases unmatched: 9. There are 17 residues in the CDR3.

V usage is TRBV4-1 and J usage is TRBJ2-1; D is unresolved. Germline CDR1 is MGHRA and CDR2 is YSYEKL. Trimming stripped 1 base from V and 10 bases from J, with 11 bases between. CDR3 length: 13 amino acids. CDR3 DNA sequence: TGCGCCAGCAGCCAAGCCGACTCTTACGAGCAGTTCTTC. Translated, it gives CASSQADSYEQFF.

This clonotype has a handful of counts. V is TRBV20-1 and J is TRBJ1-1; D may be TRBD1 (5 bases). Germline V CDR1 and CDR2: DFQATT, SNEGSKA (reference sequence). Trimming left V 3 bases short and J 4 bases short, with 15 bases between. The CDR3 extends over 14 amino acids. The CDR3 sequence: CSASRAEGITEAFF. The CDR3 nucleotides are TGCAGTGCTAGTCGGGCAGAGGGGATCACTGAAGCTTTCTTT.

The chain employs TRBV7-2 and TRBJ2-5; D perhaps matches TRBD2 (7 bases). The last part of the DNA fits TRBJ2-1 better; the J call may be wrong. The CDR3 extends over 15 amino acids. CDR1 and CDR2 (germline): SGHTA, FQGNSA. Here the CDR3 reads CASSFRGGSANEQFF. The CDR3 DNA reads TGTGCCAGCAGCTTTAGGGGGGGCTCCGCCAATGAGCAGTTCTTC.

This clonotype was seen more than once but under ten times. The V call is TRBV6-2 or TRBV6-3, the J call TRBJ2-1; no firm D call. This CDR3 spans 14 amino acids. V was trimmed by 7 bases and J by 9 bases, leaving 19 bases between them. The germline V gene encodes CDR1 MNHEY and CDR2 SVGEGT. In DNA form, the CDR3 reads TGTGCCAGCACCCGTTCGGAGTTAAGGGTTGAGCAGTTCTTC. It encodes CASTRSELRVEQFF.

The rearrangement uses TRBV12-3 or TRBV12-4 and TRBJ1-2; D unclear. V lost 6 bases to trimming and J lost 2 bases, with 7 bases between them. The CDR3 is made up of 12 amino acids. CDR3 DNA sequence: TGTGCCAGCAGCGACGGAAACTATGGCTACACCTTC. Residues: CASSDGNYGYTF.

The chain is built from TRBV7-3 and TRBJ2-5, with 10 bases identical to TRBD2. The ends lost 5 bases at V and 10 bases at J; junction bases unmatched: 13. The CDR3 has 15 residues. The germline CDR1 and CDR2 sequences are SGHTA and FQGTGA. The DNA for the CDR3 is TGTGCCAGCAGCGCAGGTCGGCTAGCGGGAGCAATCCAGTACTTC. It yields the protein CASSAGRLAGAIQYF.

V is TRBV20-1 and J is TRBJ2-3, with D hard to call. Trimming removed 0 bases at V and 3 bases at J, with 13 bases between. The V gene's germline CDR1 is DFQATT and CDR2 SNEGSKA (reference sequence). This CDR3 is 15 amino acids long. CDR3 sequence (DNA): TGCAGTGCTAGAGATCGTAATTTGGGAACAGATACGCAGTATTTT. The encoded protein is CSARDRNLGTDTQYF.

V gene TRBV6-2 or TRBV6-3 combines with J gene TRBJ2-2; a possible D gene is TRBD2 (5 bases). The CDR3 extends over 18 amino acids. V lost 6 bases, J lost 6 bases, and 26 bases lay in between. The V gene's germline CDR1 is MNHEY and CDR2 SVGEGT. The CDR3 here is CASRLTFQLDFFSGELFF. The CDR3 region has the DNA TGTGCCAGCAGACTAACCTTCCAACTAGACTTTTTCTCCGGGGAGCTGTTTTTT.

Remarks on this clonotype: A junction boundary mismatches the germline segment, possibly from a read error. The chain recombines TRBV7-3 with TRBJ2-1; TRBD1 matches at 11 bases. This CDR3 is built from 16 residues. Germline V gene data show CDR1 as SGHTA and CDR2 as FQGTGA. Here the CDR3 reads CASSLNGQGAYNEQFF. The CDR3 DNA is TGTGCCAGCAGCTTAAATGGACAGGGGGCCTATAATGAGCAGTTCTTC.

This clonotype has only a few counts. The chain combines TRBV29-1 with TRBJ1-1; D remains ambiguous. V lost 3 bases to trimming and J lost 2 bases, with 10 bases between them. The CDR3 is 13 residues long. Germline V gene sequence: CDR1 SQVTM, CDR2 ANQGSEA. The CDR3 spells CSVDEGFNTEAFF. DNA for the CDR3: TGCAGCGTTGACGAGGGATTTAACACTGAAGCTTTCTTT.

To note about this clonotype: Sequence at one end of the junction differs from germline and may be a read error. The chain carries TRBV7-2 and TRBJ2-5, with TRBD2 identical over 7 bases. This CDR3 is 13 amino acids long. CDR1 and CDR2 from the germline V gene are SGHTA and FQGNSA. CDR3 bases: TGCGCCAGCAGAAAGACAGCGGGGGAGACCCAGTACTTC. This sequence encodes CASRKTAGETQYF.

This clonotype was seen just once. The conserved final phenylalanine or tryptophan is absent from the CDR3, which likely points to a read error. The chain carries TRBV12-3 or TRBV12-4 and TRBJ2-7; D is possibly TRBD2 (5 bases). Judging by the DNA end, TRBJ2-1 fits better; the J call may be wrong. CDR3 length: 15 residues. The CDR3, as DNA: TGTGCCAGCAGTTTACTGGCTAGCAGCGGCAATGAGCAGTTCTCC. Encoded protein: CASSLLASSGNEQFS.

The chain employs TRBV9 and TRBJ2-3, with 7 bases that match TRBD1. V shed 1 base and J 1 base; nucleotides not matched to a gene: 6. The CDR3 runs to 16 residues. Per germline, CDR1 SGDLS and CDR2 YYNGEE. The CDR3 DNA reads as TGTGCCAGCAGCGTACGTGGGGGACAGCGCACAGATACGCAGTATTTT. Translation gives CASSVRGGQRTDTQYF.